A single sample is the source of the 12 T cell receptor beta chains below, sequenced in a study of regulatory T cells in long-lasting Graves disease. The time point is: newly diagnosed GD, antithyroid drugs for less than 3 months. PBMC RNA was the source of the TCR library. The TCR beta library used iRepertoire HTBI primers with Arm-PCR amplification of CDR3. TCRdb called the multiplex PCR reads again in MiXCR, with one record for every CDR3 protein. The data hold approximately 490,000 distinct CDR3 sequences, with about 17% observed a single time. These data were likewise used in another study, on T cells in Graves' hyperthyroidism and ophthalmopathy.

Specimen: peripheral blood mononuclear cells (PBMCs), collected at new diagnosis, from a patient treated with antithyroid drugs. Every receptor here comes from a man aged 35-49 years with Graves disease.

J is TRBJ2-3 and V is TRBV29-1; D possibly matches TRBD1 or TRBD2 (6 bases each). CDR3 length: 14 residues. Germline CDR1 and CDR2: SQVTM and ANQGSEA. Trimming removed 5 bases at V and 2 bases at J, with 14 bases between. CDR3 nucleotide sequence: TGCAGCGTTACAAAAGGGGGGTCCACAGATACGCAGTATTTT. It translates to CSVTKGGSTDTQYF.

This chain uses TRBV6-2 or TRBV6-3 with TRBJ2-3, with 7 bases lining up with TRBD1. Germline trimming cut 6 bases from V and 0 bases from J; bases unmatched to any gene: 6. The CDR3 contains 15 residues. Germline V gives CDR1 MNHEY, CDR2 SVGEGT. In DNA form, the CDR3 reads TGTGCCAGCAGACACAGGGGTTTTAGCACAGATACGCAGTATTTT. This encodes CASRHRGFSTDTQYF.

This clonotype was counted only a few times. The gene calls are TRBV12-5 and TRBJ2-5; 8 nucleotides line up with TRBD1. Germline values: CDR1 LGHNT, CDR2 FRNRAP. The CDR3 spans 14 residues. J was trimmed by 2 bases and V by 10 bases; bases with no gene match: 9. The CDR3 region has the DNA TGTGCTAACCCGAAGGGACAGGATCAAGAGACCCAGTACTTC. It translates to CANPKGQDQETQYF.

The V call is TRBV11-3, the J call TRBJ2-1; D tentatively reads TRBD1 or TRBD2 (5 bases each). CDR1 and CDR2 from the germline V gene are SGHNT and YENEEA. CDR3 size: 16 residues. V gave up 2 bases and J gave up 2 bases, with 13 bases separating them. The chain's CDR3 is CASSLSGAGPYNEQFF. CDR3 in DNA: TGTGCCAGCAGCTTATCCGGGGCCGGGCCCTACAATGAGCAGTTCTTC.

There are many counts of this clonotype. J is TRBJ1-6 and V is TRBV12-3 or TRBV12-4, with 7 bases lining up with TRBD1. This CDR3 comprises 14 residues. V gave up 6 bases and J gave up 5 bases; unmatched junction bases: 4. The CDR3 DNA reads TGTGCCAGCAGCTTAACAGGGGATAATTCACCCCTCCACTTT. Protein product: CASSLTGDNSPLHF.

This clonotype was seen at least ten times. The chain employs TRBV30 and TRBJ2-7; no reliable D call. Germline lookup yields CDR1 GTSNPN and CDR2 SVGIG (reference sequence). CDR3 length equals 13 residues. The V gene lost 0 bases and the J gene lost 2 bases, with 8 bases spanning the gap. CDR3 protein: CAWSVGVTYEQYF. The CDR3 DNA is TGTGCCTGGAGTGTAGGTGTCACCTACGAGCAGTACTTC.

This clonotype occurred many times. The rearrangement uses TRBV24-1 and TRBJ2-1; a weak D match, TRBD1 (6 bases). Germline CDR1 reads KGHDR; CDR2 reads SFDVKD. This CDR3 is built from 16 residues. Deletions cut 3 bases from V and 10 bases from J, with 21 bases between. CDR3 amino acids: CATSDTQGHGGGEQFF. The CDR3 region has the DNA TGTGCCACCAGTGATACCCAGGGACACGGCGGTGGCGAGCAGTTCTTC.

In its sample, this clonotype was seen many times. The J gene is TRBJ2-5, the V gene TRBV7-9, with 10 bases matching TRBD1. Unmatched junction bases numbered 10, after V lost 4 bases and J lost 5 bases. Germline V gene data show CDR1 as SEHNR and CDR2 as FQNEAQ (reference sequence). This CDR3 has 16 amino acids. The CDR3 is CASSSLPGQGTETQYF. The CDR3 nucleotides are TGTGCCAGCAGCTCTCTTCCGGGACAGGGGACGGAGACCCAGTACTTC. Using reference TRBV7-9 and TRBJ2-5 for the parts outside the CDR3, the full variable domain is DTGVSQNPRHKITKRGQNVTFRCDPISEHNRLYWYRQTLGQGPEFLTYFQNEAQLEKSRLLSDRFSAERPKGSFSTLEIQRTEQGDSAMYLCASSSLPGQGTETQYFGPGTRLLVL.

This clonotype was counted only a few times. The chain couples TRBV5-1 to TRBJ2-2; no firm D call. CDR3 length: 15 amino acids. CDR1 and CDR2 from the germline V gene are SGHRS and YFSETQ. The V and J ends lost 4 bases and 2 bases respectively, with 12 bases between them. This CDR3 reads CASSPTARNTGELFF. The CDR3 DNA reads as TGCGCCAGCAGCCCGACGGCGAGAAACACCGGGGAGCTGTTTTTT.

At least ten counts were recorded for this clonotype. The rearrangement uses TRBV7-9 and TRBJ1-1; tentative D call: TRBD1 (6 bases). V dropped 2 bases and J dropped 3 bases, with 10 bases sitting between them. Germline V gives CDR1 SEHNR, CDR2 FQNEAQ (reference sequence). This CDR3 spans 14 amino acids. The chain's CDR3 is CASSLQGMYTEAFF. As DNA, the CDR3 is TGTGCCAGCAGCTTACAGGGGATGTACACTGAAGCTTTCTTT.

The J gene is TRBJ1-1, the V gene TRBV12-3 or TRBV12-4; TRBD1 aligns across 7 bases. With V trimmed by 7 bases and J by 8 bases, 13 bases remained unmatched. This CDR3 has 14 amino acids. CDR3 coding DNA: TGTGCCAGCACCCCACACAGGGGCCGCGCCGAAGCTTTCTTT. Amino acid sequence: CASTPHRGRAEAFF.

This clonotype was recorded many times. V gene TRBV20-1 combines with J gene TRBJ2-5, with 7 bases lining up with TRBD1. V dropped 4 bases and J dropped 2; count of bases not matched to a gene: 4. CDR1 and CDR2 (germline): DFQATT, SNEGSKA (reference sequence). The CDR3 totals 13 residues. The CDR3 DNA is TGCAGTGCTATCAACAGGGGTCAAGAGACCCAGTACTTC. Protein sequence: CSAINRGQETQYF.